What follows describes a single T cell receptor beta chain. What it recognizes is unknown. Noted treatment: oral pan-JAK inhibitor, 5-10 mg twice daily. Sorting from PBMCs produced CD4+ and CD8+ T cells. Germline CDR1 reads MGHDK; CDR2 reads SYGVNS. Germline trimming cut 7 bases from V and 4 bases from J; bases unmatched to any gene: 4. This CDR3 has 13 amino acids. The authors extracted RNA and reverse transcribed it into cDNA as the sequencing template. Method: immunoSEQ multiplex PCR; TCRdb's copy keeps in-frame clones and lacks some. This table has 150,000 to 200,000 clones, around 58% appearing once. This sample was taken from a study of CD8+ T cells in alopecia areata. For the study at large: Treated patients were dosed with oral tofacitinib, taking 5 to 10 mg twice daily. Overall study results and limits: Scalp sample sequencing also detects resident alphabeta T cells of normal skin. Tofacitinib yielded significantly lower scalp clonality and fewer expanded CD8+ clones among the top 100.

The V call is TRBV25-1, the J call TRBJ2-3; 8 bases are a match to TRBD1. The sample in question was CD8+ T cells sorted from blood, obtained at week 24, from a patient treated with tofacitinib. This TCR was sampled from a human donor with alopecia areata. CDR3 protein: CASTSGGADTQYF. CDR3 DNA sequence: TGTGCCAGCACTTCAGGGGGCGCAGATACGCAGTATTTT.